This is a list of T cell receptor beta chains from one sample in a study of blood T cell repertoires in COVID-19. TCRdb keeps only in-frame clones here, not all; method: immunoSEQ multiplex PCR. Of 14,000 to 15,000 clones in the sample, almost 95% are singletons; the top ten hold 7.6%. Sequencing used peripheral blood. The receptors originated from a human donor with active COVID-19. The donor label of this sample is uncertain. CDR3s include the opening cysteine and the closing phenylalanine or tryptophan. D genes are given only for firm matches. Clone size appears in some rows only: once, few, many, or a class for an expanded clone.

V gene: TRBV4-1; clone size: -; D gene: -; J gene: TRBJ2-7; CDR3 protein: CASSLMRSTSHEQYF; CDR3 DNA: TGCGCCAGCAGCCTAATGCGGTCTACGTCCCACGAGCAGTACTTC
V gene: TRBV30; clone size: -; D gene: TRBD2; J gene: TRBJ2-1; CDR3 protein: CAWSRKRGYNEQFF; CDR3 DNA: TGTGCCTGGAGCCGCAAGCGGGGGTACAATGAGCAGTTCTTC
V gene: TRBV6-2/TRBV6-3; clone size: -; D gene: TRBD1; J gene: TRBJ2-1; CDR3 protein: CASSSGTGTYNEQFF; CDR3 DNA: TGTGCCAGCAGCTCCGGGACAGGGACCTACAATGAGCAGTTCTTC
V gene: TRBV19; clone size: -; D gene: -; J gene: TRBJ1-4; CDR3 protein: CASRQDSGENEKLFF; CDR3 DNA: TGTGCCAGTAGACAGGACAGTGGCGAGAATGAAAAACTGTTTTTT
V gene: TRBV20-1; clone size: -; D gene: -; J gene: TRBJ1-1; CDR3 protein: CSASIDRNTEAFF; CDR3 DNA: TGCAGTGCTAGTATTGACAGGAACACTGAAGCTTTCTTT
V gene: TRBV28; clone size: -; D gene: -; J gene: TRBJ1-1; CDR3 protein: CASSSETGTEAFF; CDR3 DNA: TGTGCCAGCAGTTCCGAGACAGGCACTGAAGCTTTCTTT
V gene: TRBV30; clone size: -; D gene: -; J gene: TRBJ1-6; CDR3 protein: CAWAPFGGNSPLHF; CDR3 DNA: TGTGCCTGGGCGCCCTTTGGCGGTAATTCACCCCTCCACTTT
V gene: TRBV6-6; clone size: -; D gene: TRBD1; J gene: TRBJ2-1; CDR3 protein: CASSYSKGQGQNEQFF; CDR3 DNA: TGTGCCAGCAGTTACTCGAAGGGACAGGGGCAAAATGAGCAGTTCTTC
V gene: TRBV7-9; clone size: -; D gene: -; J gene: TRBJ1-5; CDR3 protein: CASSLGYGGNQPQHF; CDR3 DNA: TGTGCCAGCAGCTTAGGTTACGGGGGGAATCAGCCCCAGCATTTT
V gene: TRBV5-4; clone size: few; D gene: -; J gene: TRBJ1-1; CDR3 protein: CASSPRGRNTEAFF; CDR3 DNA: TGTGCCAGCAGCCCGCGGGGGCGGAACACTGAAGCTTTCTTT
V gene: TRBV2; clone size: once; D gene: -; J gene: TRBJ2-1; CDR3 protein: CASRGAGEQFF; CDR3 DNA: TGTGCCAGCAGGGGGGCCGGTGAGCAGTTCTTC
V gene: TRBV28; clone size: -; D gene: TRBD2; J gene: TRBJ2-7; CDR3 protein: CASRESGRDEQYF; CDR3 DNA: TGTGCCAGCAGAGAAAGCGGGAGGGACGAGCAGTACTTC
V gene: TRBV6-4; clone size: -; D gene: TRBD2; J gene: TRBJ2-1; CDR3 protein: CASSDPPGGVQFF; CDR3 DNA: TGTGCCAGCAGTGACCCCCCTGGGGGGGTGCAGTTCTTC
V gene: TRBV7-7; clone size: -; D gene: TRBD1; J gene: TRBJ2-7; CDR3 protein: CASSLAQFRDRGSEQYF; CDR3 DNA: TGTGCTAGCAGCTTAGCGCAATTCCGGGACAGGGGTAGCGAGCAGTACTTC